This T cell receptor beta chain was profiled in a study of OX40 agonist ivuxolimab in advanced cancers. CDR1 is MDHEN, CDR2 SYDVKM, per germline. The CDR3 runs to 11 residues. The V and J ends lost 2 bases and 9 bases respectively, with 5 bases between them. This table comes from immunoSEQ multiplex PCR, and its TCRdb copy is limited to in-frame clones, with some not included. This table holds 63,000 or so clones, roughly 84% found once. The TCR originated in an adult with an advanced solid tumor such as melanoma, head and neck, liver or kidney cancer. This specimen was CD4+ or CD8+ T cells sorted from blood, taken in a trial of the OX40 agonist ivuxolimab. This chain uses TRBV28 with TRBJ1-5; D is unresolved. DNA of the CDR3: TGTGCCAGCAGTTTAAATGGGCCCCAGCATTTT. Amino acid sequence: CASSLNGPQHF. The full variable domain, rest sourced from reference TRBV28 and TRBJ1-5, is DVKVTQSSRYLVKRTGEKVFLECVQDMDHENMFWYRQDPGLGLRLIYFSYDVKMKEKGDIPEGYSVSREKKERFSLILESASTNQTSMYLCASSLNGPQHFGDGTRLSIL.